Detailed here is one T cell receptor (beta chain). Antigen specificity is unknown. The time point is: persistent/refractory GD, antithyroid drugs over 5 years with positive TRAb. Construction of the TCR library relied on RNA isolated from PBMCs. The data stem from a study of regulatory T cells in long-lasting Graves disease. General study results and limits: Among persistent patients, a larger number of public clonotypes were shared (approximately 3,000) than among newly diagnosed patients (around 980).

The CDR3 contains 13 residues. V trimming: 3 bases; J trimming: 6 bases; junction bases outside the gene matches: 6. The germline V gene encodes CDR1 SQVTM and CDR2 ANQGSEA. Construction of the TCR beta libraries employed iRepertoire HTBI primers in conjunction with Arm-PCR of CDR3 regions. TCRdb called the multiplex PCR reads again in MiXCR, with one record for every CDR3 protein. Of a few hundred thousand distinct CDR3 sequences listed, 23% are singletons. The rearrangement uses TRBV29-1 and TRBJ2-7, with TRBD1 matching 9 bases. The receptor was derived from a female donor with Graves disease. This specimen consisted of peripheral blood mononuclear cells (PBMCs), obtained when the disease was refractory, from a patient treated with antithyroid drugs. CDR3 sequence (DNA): TGCAGCGTTGATAGTGACAGGGGGTTCGAGCAGTACTTC. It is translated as CSVDSDRGFEQYF.